This T cell receptor beta chain was sequenced for a study of regulatory T cells in long-lasting Graves disease. Trimming shortened V by 1 base and J by 8 bases, and 13 bases separated the two germline ends. This CDR3 has 14 residues. The time point: newly diagnosed GD, antithyroid drugs for less than 3 months. From RNA extracted from PBMCs, the TCR library was made. The TCR beta library used iRepertoire HTBI primers with Arm-PCR amplification of CDR3. TCRdb re-called the multiplex PCR reads through MiXCR, storing one row per CDR3 protein. The sample carries about 430,000 distinct CDR3 sequences, 15% recorded once. This clonotype was seen at least ten times. The same data also went into a second study, on T cells in Graves' hyperthyroidism and ophthalmopathy.

The sequence was obtained from a woman between 40 and 55 years old with Graves disease. V usage is TRBV12-3 or TRBV12-4 and J usage is TRBJ2-3; tentative D call: TRBD2 (6 bases). The sample consisted of peripheral blood mononuclear cells (PBMCs), taken at new diagnosis, from a patient treated with antithyroid drugs. The CDR3 sequence: CASSLGDVGGTQYF. For the CDR3, the DNA is TGTGCCAGCAGTTTAGGAGACGTCGGGGGTACGCAGTATTTT.